This T cell receptor beta chain was found in a study of blood T cell repertoires in COVID-19. Study in general: Collection of acute and convalescent COVID-19 samples took place in the United States, Italy and Spain. PBMCs, B-cell-depleted T cells, or T cells provided the cDNA or gDNA that made up the material.

The CDR3 has 14 residues. Germline lookup yields CDR1 MNHEY and CDR2 SMNVEV (reference sequence). V lost 3 bases to trimming and J lost 1 base, with 10 bases between them. Study processing details: The authors estimated nucleated cell counts from reference gene primer amplification. Clones were read by immunoSEQ multiplex PCR, and TCRdb kept only the in-frame ones, dropping some. The V and J calls and clone size come from that table; D and trimming were worked out from the DNA. This table has about 270,000 clones, under 90% appearing once. The chain employs TRBV27 and TRBJ2-7; a possible D gene is TRBD1 (5 bases). This receptor was taken from a young woman with acute or convalescent COVID-19. Sequences were obtained from peripheral blood. For the CDR3, the DNA is TGTGCCAGCAGTTTCGGGCAGGGATCCTACGAGCAGTACTTC. Amino acids: CASSFGQGSYEQYF.